The rows below give T cell receptor beta chains drawn from one sample of a study of molecular identifiers for immune sequencing clone quantification. TCRdb processed the PCR reads anew with MiXCR; each CDR3 protein has one entry. Seen here are hundreds of thousands of distinct CDR3 sequences, about 25% observed once, and the top ten hold around 0.78%. Sequencing used naive CD8+ T cells from blood, with Jurkat cell RNA spiked in. All receptors derive from a human donor in good health. Some libraries in this study had Jurkat cell RNA spiked in. The CDR3 runs from the conserved cysteine through the conserved F or W. Fields, in order: V gene, J gene, clone size, D gene, CDR3 DNA, CDR3 protein. A D gene is named only where the DNA matches it firmly. Some rows have no size entry. The others give once, few or many, or a class for an expanded clone.

TRBV6-2/TRBV6-3,TRBJ2-7,NA,TRBD2,TGTGCCAGCAGTATCACTAGCGGCCACTACGAGCAGTACTTC,CASSITSGHYEQYF
TRBV11-2,TRBJ2-5,many,NA,TGTGCCAGCAGCTTAGTTAGCAGCCAAGAGACCCAGTACTTC,CASSLVSSQETQYF
TRBV10-3,TRBJ2-3,many,NA,TGTGCCATCAGTGAGTCCGGGGGTCGGCGCACAGATACGCAGTATTTT,CAISESGGRRTDTQYF
TRBV28,TRBJ2-2,NA,NA,TGTGCCAGCAGCCCCATCCGGCCCGGGGAGCTGTTTTTT,CASSPIRPGELFF
TRBV11-2,TRBJ2-7,few,NA,TGTGCCAGCAGCTTCACTGGGACAAACTACGAGCAGTACTTC,CASSFTGTNYEQYF
TRBV7-9,TRBJ2-7,many,NA,TGTGCCAGCAGCTTATCAGGGTACGTGGCCTACGAGCAGTACTTC,CASSLSGYVAYEQYF
TRBV14,TRBJ2-7,few,NA,TGTGCCAGCAGCCAAGAGGGTAACACTCACGAGCAGTACTTC,CASSQEGNTHEQYF
TRBV28,TRBJ2-1,NA,TRBD2,TGTGCCAGCAGTCCGCTTAACGGAGCGGGAGGGCCGGGGAATGAGCGGTTCTTC,CASSPLNGAGGPGNERFF
TRBV19,TRBJ2-7,few,NA,TGTGCCAGTAGTATTGCCGGGACACAATACGAGCAGTACTTC,CASSIAGTQYEQYF
TRBV11-2,TRBJ1-3,NA,NA,TGTGCCAGCAGCTTAGGGAGGGGCAGCACCTTCTCTGGAAACACCATATATTTT,CASSLGRGSTFSGNTIYF
TRBV4-1,TRBJ2-5,many,NA,TGCGCCAGCAGCCAAGGGCGAGGGGAAGAGACCCAGTACTTC,CASSQGRGEETQYF
TRBV2,TRBJ2-3,NA,NA,TGTGCCAGCTTAACGATCGAGGCAGATACGCAGTATTTT,CASLTIEADTQYF
TRBV28,TRBJ2-7,NA,NA,TGTGCCAGCAGTTTATTTCCGGAAATGAGCTCCTACGAGCAGTACTTC,CASSLFPEMSSYEQYF
TRBV9,TRBJ2-2,few,TRBD2,TGTGCCAGCAGCGAGGGGCCTCGCGGGGGGGCGGCGAACACCGGGGAGCTGTTTTTT,CASSEGPRGGAANTGELFF
TRBV7-9,TRBJ2-5,few,TRBD1,TGTGCCAGCAGCTTAGATCCAGCGACAGGGGTGCAAGAGACCCAGTACTTC,CASSLDPATGVQETQYF
TRBV9,TRBJ2-3,many,NA,TGTGCCAGCAGCGTAGATTCCGCGGCACCCAGGGATACGCAGTATTTT,CASSVDSAAPRDTQYF
TRBV29-1,TRBJ2-3,many,TRBD2,TGCAGCATAGACTATAGCGGGACGTCCACAGATACGCAGTATTTT,CSIDYSGTSTDTQYF
TRBV7-9,TRBJ1-2,few,NA,TGTGCCAGCAGCTTAGTCATCAGGACTAACTATGGCTACACCTTC,CASSLVIRTNYGYTF
TRBV29-1,TRBJ2-7,NA,TRBD1,TGCAGCGCGTACGGGACAGGGGGCTACGAGCAGTACTTC,CSAYGTGGYEQYF
TRBV4-3,TRBJ1-2,NA,NA,TGCGCCAGCAGCCAAGCTGCGGACGGCTTTGGCTATGGCTACACCTTC,CASSQAADGFGYGYTF
TRBV20-1,TRBJ2-1,few,TRBD2,TGCAGTGCTATGGCCGGAATGGTAGCGGGCAATGAGCAGTTCTTC,CSAMAGMVAGNEQFF
TRBV5-3,TRBJ1-1,NA,NA,TGTGCCAGCAGCCAAGAGTATCTCGGGCAGGTTGAAGCTCTCTTT,CASSQEYLGQVEALF
TRBV5-6,TRBJ1-1,many,NA,TGTGCCAGCAGCTTGCCGTATAACACTGAAGCTTTCTTT,CASSLPYNTEAFF
TRBV6-5,TRBJ2-1,few,NA,TGTGCCAGCAGTGTTGGGACCGACCAGTTCTTC,CASSVGTDQFF
TRBV10-3,TRBJ1-5,NA,TRBD1,TGTGCCATCAGTACAGGGGGGACAAATCAGCCCCAGCATTTT,CAISTGGTNQPQHF
TRBV12-3/TRBV12-4,TRBJ2-3,NA,NA,TGTGCCAGCAGTTTAAAGGAGTTTAGCACAGATACGCAGTATTTT,CASSLKEFSTDTQYF
TRBV29-1,TRBJ2-7,few,NA,TGCAGCGTTTTCGGACAGACCTCCTACGAGCAGTACTTC,CSVFGQTSYEQYF
TRBV4-3,TRBJ2-7,many,NA,TGCGCCAGCAGCCAAGATCGGGAATTGGCTCCCTACGAGCAGTACTTC,CASSQDRELAPYEQYF
TRBV18,TRBJ2-1,NA,TRBD1,TGTGCCAGCTCACCTTCGGGACAGGGGCGAGGAGAGCAGTTCTTC,CASSPSGQGRGEQFF
TRBV10-2,TRBJ2-7,few,NA,TGCGCCAGCAGTGAGTCGAGAGTACAGGAGTACTTC,CASSESRVQEYF
TRBV6-2/TRBV6-3,TRBJ2-5,NA,NA,TGTGCCAGCAGTTGGACGGAGACCCAGTACTTC,CASSWTETQYF
TRBV5-4,TRBJ2-3,NA,NA,TGTGCCAGCAGCGCGTACTCGGGGGCGGAAGATACGCAGTATTTT,CASSAYSGAEDTQYF
TRBV6-5,TRBJ2-7,many,TRBD2,TGTGCCAGCAGTTACTCGACTAGCGGGAGCTCCTACGAGCAGTACTTC,CASSYSTSGSSYEQYF
TRBV3-1,TRBJ2-1,few,NA,TGTGCCAGCAGCCACCCAGAGGATGAGCAGTTCTTC,CASSHPEDEQFF
TRBV29-1,TRBJ2-1,few,NA,TGCAGCTCGACGGTACCCGATTTCAATGAGCAGTTCTTC,CSSTVPDFNEQFF
TRBV30,TRBJ2-3,NA,NA,TGTGCCTGGAGTCTCCAAGGGGGATACACAGATACGCAGTATTTT,CAWSLQGGYTDTQYF
TRBV6-6,TRBJ2-7,few,NA,TGTGCCAGCAGTTACTCGCAGGGGGGCACCTACGAGCAGTACTTC,CASSYSQGGTYEQYF
TRBV27,TRBJ1-4,many,TRBD1,TGTGCCAGCAGTATTACAGGGGGTAATGAAAAACTGTTTTTT,CASSITGGNEKLFF
TRBV29-1,TRBJ2-5,many,NA,TGCAGCGTCCCCAGACAGGCCCTGGGGCCCGCGGAGACCCAGTACTTC,CSVPRQALGPAETQYF
TRBV9,TRBJ2-5,many,NA,TGTGCCAGCAGCCCCCCGGCTAGCCAAGAGACCCAGTACTTC,CASSPPASQETQYF
TRBV4-3,TRBJ1-1,many,TRBD1,TGCGCCAGCAGCCACCGACAGGGCGTCGCTGAAGCTTTCTTT,CASSHRQGVAEAFF
TRBV14,TRBJ2-2,many,NA,TGTGCCAGCAGCCCCTCGGTCGCCCCCGGGGAGCTGTTTTTT,CASSPSVAPGELFF
TRBV10-3,TRBJ2-3,many,TRBD2,TGTGCCATCAGGCTAGCGGGAGCTGCAGATACGCAGTATTTT,CAIRLAGAADTQYF
TRBV7-9,TRBJ1-4,few,NA,TGTGCCAGCAGCTCCAAAGGGGCACTAGGAAATGAAAAACTGTTTTTT,CASSSKGALGNEKLFF
TRBV7-8,TRBJ2-5,many,TRBD2,TGTGCCAGCAGCTCTGTGACTAGCGGGGGGGAGAGCCATGAAGAGACCCAGTACTTC,CASSSVTSGGESHEETQYF
TRBV20-1,TRBJ1-1,few,NA,TGCAGTGCTAGAGATTCCGGGGGGGGTTGGACTGAAGCTTTCTTT,CSARDSGGGWTEAFF
TRBV5-1,TRBJ1-5,many,TRBD1,TGCGCCAGCAGCTGGACAGGGTTGGACAATCAGCCCCAGCATTTT,CASSWTGLDNQPQHF
TRBV7-9,TRBJ1-4,many,TRBD1,TGTGCCAGCAGCACCGGGACAGGGAATGAAAAACTGTTTTTT,CASSTGTGNEKLFF
TRBV6-5,TRBJ2-3,many,TRBD2,TGTGCCAGCAGACACAGCGGGAGATCTAGCACAGATACGCAGTATTTT,CASRHSGRSSTDTQYF
TRBV7-6,TRBJ1-4,few,NA,TGTGCCAGCAGCGCCCTCCCGGGACACGGGGAGGGGGAAAAACTGTTTTTT,CASSALPGHGEGEKLFF
TRBV2,TRBJ1-1,many,NA,TGTGCCAGCAGTGAGAGGGTCCAAAACACTGAAGCTTTCTTT,CASSERVQNTEAFF
TRBV6-5,TRBJ1-2,NA,TRBD1,TGTGCCAGCAGTTACCACGGACAGGTTCATGGCAACACCTTC,CASSYHGQVHGNTF
TRBV30,TRBJ1-1,many,NA,TGTGCCTGGAGTAGTGTAGGCCGCAAAACTGAAGCTTTCTTT,CAWSSVGRKTEAFF